This T cell receptor beta chain was identified during a study of blood T cell repertoires in COVID-19 (dated by TCRdb to the early 2020s). Background on the whole study: Samples covering the acute and convalescent phases of COVID-19 were provided by collaborators in the United States, Italy and Spain. The material from the prospective study consisted of cDNA or gDNA derived from T cells, B-cell-depleted T cells, or PBMCs. The dataset comprised deeply sampled blood TCRbeta repertoires from subjects exposed to, actively infected with, or recovered from COVID-19. The repertoires were made available in a free public database intended to serve as a resource for research on the immune response to SARS-CoV-2. The samples were drawn from the first 160 participants of the ongoing ImmuneRACE study and from some 1,300 subjects provided by 6 global collaborators. Sample metadata almost always included a de-identified subject ID, COVID-19 status, age in years and sex. HLA class I and class II types, where available, came from metadata supplied by the sample provider rather than from assay-based typing.

TCRbeta CDR3 regions were amplified from genomic DNA using the immunoSEQ Assay, a bias-controlled multiplex PCR. For the original study's pipeline: Within the assay, amplification of reference gene primers was used to estimate how many nucleated cells each sample contained. To quantify the absolute abundance of each unique TCRbeta CDR3 rearrangement, sequence reads were collapsed and filtered. For each sample, productive Simpson clonality was calculated as the square root of Simpson's diversity index over productive rearrangements. The table was pulled from immuneACCESS by TCRdb, which kept in-frame rearrangements only. Such tables lose some clones; where checked, under half of the loss comes from unresolved V genes, and the rest has no known cause. Clone size and the V and J calls come from that table; the DNA yielded D and trimming. This sample gives over 200,000 clones in total; 87% of them show up just once. In total, the top ten clones hold roughly 12% of the sample.

This clone came up once. It lacks a known antigen. No base-level quality is on record; no much larger clone is a single base apart. Another Seattle source contributed samples from volunteer blood donors who had recovered from COVID-19. Each collaborating institution followed its own protocols to collect whole blood in K2EDTA tubes. For TCRbeta analysis, collaborator samples were shipped as frozen whole blood, as isolated PBMCs, or as DNA extracted from either sample type. Broad study findings and their caveats: The amount of clinical and demographic metadata varied by source and participant and was provided uncurated.

V was cut back by 0 bases and J by 7 bases, leaving a gap of 24 bases between them. The CDR3 holds 17 amino acids from the cysteine to the phenylalanine. Only the CDR3 portion is preserved as DNA: 51 bases, with reading frame beginning at the first base. Sequences GTSNPN (CDR1) and SVGIG (CDR2) are obtained from the germline V gene (reference sequence). The source material was peripheral blood. The chain joins TRBV30 to TRBJ2-5; matching of 6 bases hints at TRBD1 as the D gene. The TCR comes from a woman aged 18 to 35 who had recovered from COVID-19. The CDR3 protein sequence reads: CAWSVKVWDTQGMTQYF. The nucleotide sequence reads as follows: TGTGCCTGGAGTGTAAAGGTTTGGGACACCCAAGGTATGACCCAGTACTTC.